The T cell receptor beta chain under discussion was sequenced for a study of blood T cell repertoires in COVID-19. Study-wide context: The samples span acute and convalescent COVID-19 from the United States, Italy and Spain.

Researchers sorted participants into cohorts using their self-reported clinical history. The CDR3 is made up of 14 amino acids. Using immunoSEQ multiplex PCR, the repertoire was profiled, and TCRdb retains in-frame clones only, with some absent. The repertoire holds about 270,000 clones, with about 91% as singletons. The V and J genes are TRBV12-1 and TRBJ1-1. TRBV12-1 is recorded as a pseudogene. The sequence was collected from a man aged 35-49 years who had been exposed to COVID-19. Sequenced input: PBMCs or T cells enriched from blood (not recorded which). The CDR3 sequence: CASSIPGVPVVAFF. In DNA form, the CDR3 reads TGTGCCAGCTCAATCCCGGGAGTTCCCGTCGTAGCTTTCTTT.